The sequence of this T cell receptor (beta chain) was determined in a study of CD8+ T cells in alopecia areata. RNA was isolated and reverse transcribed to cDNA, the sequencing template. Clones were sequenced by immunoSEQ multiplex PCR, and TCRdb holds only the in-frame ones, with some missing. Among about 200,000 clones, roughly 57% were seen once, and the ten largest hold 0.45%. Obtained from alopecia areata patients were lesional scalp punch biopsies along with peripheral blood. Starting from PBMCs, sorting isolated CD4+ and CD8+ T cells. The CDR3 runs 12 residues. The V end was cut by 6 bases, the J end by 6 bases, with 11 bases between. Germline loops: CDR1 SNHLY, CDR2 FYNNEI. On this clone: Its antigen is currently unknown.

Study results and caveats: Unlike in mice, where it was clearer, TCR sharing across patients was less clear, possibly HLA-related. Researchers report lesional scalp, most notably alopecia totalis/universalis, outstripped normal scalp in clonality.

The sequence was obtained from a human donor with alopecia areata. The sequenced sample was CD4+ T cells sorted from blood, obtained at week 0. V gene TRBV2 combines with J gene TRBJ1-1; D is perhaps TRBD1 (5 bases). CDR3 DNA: TGTGCCAGCAGGGGTGACAGTCCTGAAGCTTTCTTT. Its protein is CASRGDSPEAFF.